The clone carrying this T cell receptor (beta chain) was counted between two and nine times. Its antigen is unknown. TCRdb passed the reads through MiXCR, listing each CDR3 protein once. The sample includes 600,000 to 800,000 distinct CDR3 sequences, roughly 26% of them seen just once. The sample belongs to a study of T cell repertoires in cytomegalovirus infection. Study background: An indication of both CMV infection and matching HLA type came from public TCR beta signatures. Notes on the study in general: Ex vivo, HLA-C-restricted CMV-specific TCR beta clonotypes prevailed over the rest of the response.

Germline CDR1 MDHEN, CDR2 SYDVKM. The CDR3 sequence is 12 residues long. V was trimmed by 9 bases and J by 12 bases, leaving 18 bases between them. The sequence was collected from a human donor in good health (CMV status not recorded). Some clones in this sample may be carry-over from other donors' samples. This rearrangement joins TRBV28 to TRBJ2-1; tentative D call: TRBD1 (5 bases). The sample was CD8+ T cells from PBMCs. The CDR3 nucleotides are TGTGCCAGTTCTGGGGCCCAGGGCCTGCAGTTCTTC. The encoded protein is CASSGAQGLQFF.